The 18 T cell receptor beta chains reported below all come from one sample, sequenced in a study of cytomegalovirus exposure and HLA in healthy donors. 13 Jbeta primers and 60 Vbeta primers were used for the PCR. Libraries were prepared by immunoSEQ multiplex PCR; TCRdb keeps only in-frame clonotypes and omits some of them. The sample includes approximately 190,000 clones, approximately 84% seen only once; the top ten take 3.8%. The sequenced material came from PBMCs. The receptors were gathered from a man aged 50 to 59 in good health and CMV-seronegative.

The chain couples TRBV27 to TRBJ2-7, with 7 bases aligning to TRBD1. Germline-derived CDR1 and CDR2 are MNHEY and SMNVEV (reference sequence). The CDR3 has 13 amino acids. Trimming took 5 bases from V and 7 from J; bases not matched to a gene: 8. The CDR3 bases are TGTGCCAGCAGTCCTCGGACAGGTAGGGAGCAGTACTTC. It is translated as CASSPRTGREQYF.

The V call is TRBV11-2, the J call TRBJ2-2, with 11 bases that match TRBD2. Germline lookup yields CDR1 SGHAT and CDR2 FQNNGV. The CDR3 extends over 16 amino acids. The junction had 10 bases not matched to a gene; V was cut back by 6 bases and J by 7 bases. The DNA of the CDR3 is TGTGCCAGCAGGCCCCTTAGCGGGGGGGCGGGCGGGGAGCTGTTTTTT. Its translation is CASRPLSGGAGGELFF.

The rearrangement links TRBV6-1 to TRBJ1-5; TRBD1 agrees at 11 bases. V shed 2 bases and J 8 bases; nucleotides not matched to a gene: 8. Germline values: CDR1 MNHNS, CDR2 SASEGT. The CDR3 runs 16 residues. For the CDR3, the DNA is TGTGCCAGCAGTGAAAGGGGGACAGGGGGTTGGGAGCCCCAGCATTTT. Translated: CASSERGTGGWEPQHF.

The chain combines TRBV5-5 with TRBJ1-2; TRBD1 might be the D (6 bases). The germline gives CDR1 SGHKS, CDR2 YYEKEE (reference sequence). Trimming removed 0 bases from V and 4 bases from J, with 10 bases in between. The CDR3 length is 14 residues. The CDR3 sequence is CASSLGGRRYGYTF. The CDR3 DNA reads as TGTGCCAGCAGCTTGGGGGGGCGACGCTATGGCTACACCTTC.

The chain employs TRBV11-2 and TRBJ1-2, with D unclear. CDR1 and CDR2 (germline): SGHAT, FQNNGV. The V end was cut by 4 bases, the J end by 4 bases, with 4 bases between. The CDR3 loop spans 11 amino acids. CDR3 in DNA: TGTGCCAGCAGCTCCGGCTATGGCTACACCTTC. This codes for CASSSGYGYTF.

The chain links TRBV9 to TRBJ1-2; possible D gene TRBD1, 5 bases. This CDR3 spans 17 amino acids. Germline lookup yields CDR1 SGDLS and CDR2 YYNGEE. The V end was cut by 0 bases, the J end by 7 bases, with 22 bases between. For the CDR3, the DNA is TGTGCCAGCAGCGTAGAGGCGCGGTCAGGGTGGCATAGTGGCTACACCTTC. This sequence encodes CASSVEARSGWHSGYTF.

On this clone itself: At one of its ends the junction is not consistent with the germline gene, which may arise from a read error. V gene TRBV2 combines with J gene TRBJ1-1; weak D call: TRBD1 (6 bases). Germline-derived CDR1 and CDR2 are SNHLY and FYNNEI. The CDR3 length is 13 residues. The CDR3 protein is CGSSEGGGQEAFF. The CDR3 DNA follows: TGTGGCAGCAGTGAGGGGGGGGGCCAGGAAGCTTTCTTT.

V and J are TRBV4-2 and TRBJ2-5; D call uncertain. This CDR3 contains 16 residues. V lost 2 bases to trimming and J lost 3 bases, with 16 bases between them. Germline V gives CDR1 LGHNA, CDR2 YNFKEQ. Here the CDR3 reads CASSQNLRRGEETQYF. The CDR3 nucleotides read TGTGCCAGCAGCCAAAACCTCCGCCGCGGAGAAGAGACCCAGTACTTC.

This clone was detected once. This chain connects TRBV2 to TRBJ2-5; 7 positions agree with TRBD1. The CDR3 spans 12 residues. Losses at the gene ends were 9 bases for V and 4 bases for J; bases not matched to a gene: 5. Germline values: CDR1 SNHLY, CDR2 FYNNEI. Here the CDR3 DNA reads TGTGCCAGTCGACAGGGATCAGAGACCCAGTACTTC. It encodes CASRQGSETQYF.

This clone was recorded once. V gene TRBV19 combines with J gene TRBJ1-5; possibly TRBD1 for D (5 bases). The CDR3 has 15 residues. The germline gives CDR1 LNHDA, CDR2 SQIVND (reference sequence). Between the trimmed V and J ends, which lost 5 bases and 0 bases, there was a span of 11 bases. The chain's CDR3 is CASSAEGASNQPQHF. In nucleotides, the CDR3 is TGTGCCAGTAGTGCTGAAGGGGCTAGCAATCAGCCCCAGCATTTT.

The chain employs TRBV4-3 and TRBJ2-7; 7 bases match TRBD1. CDR3 length: 14 residues. Trimming took 2 bases from V and 2 from J; bases not matched to a gene: 3. Germline V CDR1 and CDR2: LGHNA, YSLEER. The CDR3 loop reads CASSQYTGAYEQYF. For the CDR3, the DNA is TGCGCCAGCAGCCAATACACAGGGGCCTACGAGCAGTACTTC.

V usage is TRBV7-2 and J usage is TRBJ2-7; 9 nucleotides agree with TRBD1. The CDR3 contains 15 residues. The J segment lost 3 bases and the V segment lost 5 bases, leaving 8 bases of the junction unmatched. Germline assignment: CDR1 SGHTA and CDR2 FQGNSA. CDR3 protein: CASSAGGQGSYEQYF. For the CDR3, the DNA is TGTGCCAGCAGCGCCGGAGGACAGGGGAGCTACGAGCAGTACTTC.

The gene calls are TRBV14 and TRBJ2-5; D might be TRBD1 (6 bases). CDR3 size: 14 residues. Looked up from germline, CDR1 is SGHDN and CDR2 is FVKESK. V was trimmed by 2 bases and J by 5 bases, leaving 12 bases between them. CDR3 DNA: TGTGCCAGCAGCCAAATAGGGCAGGGGGAGACCCAGTACTTC. It is translated as CASSQIGQGETQYF. Full variable domain (rest looked up from reference TRBV14 and TRBJ2-5): EAGVTQFPSHSVIEKGQTVTLRCDPISGHDNLYWYRRVMGKEIKFLLHFVKESKQDESGMPNNRFLAERTGGTYSTLKVQPAELEDSGVYFCASSQIGQGETQYFGPGTRLLVL.

The chain is built from TRBV11-1 and TRBJ2-5; maybe TRBD2 (5 bases). The CDR3 is 13 amino acids. Trimming took 2 bases from V and 4 from J, leaving 8 bases between them. Germline V gene lookup returns CDR1 SGHAT and CDR2 FQDESV (reference sequence). In nucleotides, the CDR3 is TGTGCCAGCAGCTTATCTCGGGGAGAGACCCAGTACTTC. Protein sequence: CASSLSRGETQYF.

The rearrangement links TRBV7-9 to TRBJ1-3; D is ambiguous. V was clipped by 3 bases and J by 0 bases, with 9 bases between them. Germline CDR1 reads SEHNR; CDR2 reads FQNEAQ (reference sequence). This CDR3 is built from 15 residues. CDR3 bases: TGTGCCAGCAGCTTTCGTGACATCTCTGGAAACACCATATATTTT. Its protein is CASSFRDISGNTIYF.

This sequence joins TRBV30 and TRBJ2-7; 7 positions match TRBD2. CDR1 GTSNPN and CDR2 SVGIG come from the germline V gene (reference sequence). J gave up 6 bases and V 0 bases, and 5 bases lay outside the gene matches. The CDR3 loop spans 13 amino acids. CDR3 residues: CAWSVGEGSEQYF. The CDR3 nucleotides are TGTGCCTGGAGTGTCGGGGAGGGCTCCGAGCAGTACTTC.

The sample holds one count of this clone. The V call is TRBV5-1, the J call TRBJ1-5; D might be TRBD1 (5 bases). Deletions cut 1 base from V and 5 bases from J, with 13 bases between. The CDR3 spans 15 residues. CDR1 and CDR2 from the germline V gene are SGHRS and YFSETQ. The CDR3 nucleotides are TGCGCCAGCAGCTTGTCAGCAGGGCCCTATCAGCCCCAGCATTTT. Translating gives CASSLSAGPYQPQHF.

The chain uses TRBV19 and TRBJ2-1; D unresolved. The CDR3 has 13 amino acids. From germline, CDR1 is LNHDA and CDR2 SQIVND (reference sequence). The V and J ends lost 2 bases and 7 bases respectively, with 9 bases between them. The CDR3 here is CASSIIPHNEQFF. The CDR3 nucleotides are TGTGCCAGTAGTATAATCCCACATAATGAGCAGTTCTTC. The full variable domain, its missing parts supplied by reference TRBV19 and TRBJ2-1, is DGGITQSPKYLFRKEGQNVTLSCEQNLNHDAMYWYRQDPGQGLRLIYYSQIVNDFQKGDIAEGYSVSREKKESFPLTVTSAQKNPTAFYLCASSIIPHNEQFFGPGTRLTVL.